This TCR beta chain is drawn from a study of shared T cell receptors in the human thymus. Repertoires were generated with immunoSEQ multiplex PCR, while TCRdb's copy carries only in-frame clones and drops some. The sample records hundreds of thousands of clones, around nine tenths being singletons. Germline V lookup: CDR1 LNHDA, CDR2 SQIVND (reference sequence). J gave up 6 bases and V 1 base, and 9 bases lay outside the gene matches. The CDR3 runs 16 residues. The same sample was also studied in work on human thymus T cells.

Sequences were obtained from thymocytes. The rearrangement uses TRBV19 and TRBJ2-1, with 7 bases matching TRBD2. The TCR was taken from a boy in the first two years of life with a congenital heart defect. CDR3 sequence (DNA): TGTGCCAGTAGTATAGCGGGGGGAGTCCTCGGCAATGAGCAGTTCTTC. This sequence encodes CASSIAGGVLGNEQFF.